These 2 T cell receptor beta chains originate from one sample sequenced in a study of CD8 T cells in ankylosing spondylitis. Study-level findings and limits: Several highly homologous variants made up a TCR beta motif, and this motif appeared characteristic of ankylosing spondylitis blood.

One entry per CDR3 protein, called by TCRdb with MiXCR from the 5' RACE reads. The table shows more than 500,000 distinct CDR3 sequences, with over 4% occurring only once. Their specific antigens are unknown. Material: blood, either unsorted or a sorted T cell fraction (not recorded which). All receptors come from a male donor with ankylosing spondylitis.

This clonotype was picked up a small number of times. V is TRBV10-3 and J is TRBJ2-1, with D perhaps assigned TRBD1 or TRBD2 (6 bases each). This CDR3 is 13 amino acids long. Germline V gives CDR1 ENHRY, CDR2 SYGVKD. V was trimmed by 6 bases and J by 10 bases, leaving 16 bases between them. The CDR3 coding sequence is TGTGCCATCAGCCGACAGGAGGGGGAGGAGCAGTTCTTC. It encodes CAISRQEGEEQFF.

This clonotype appeared a single time. The rearrangement links TRBV18 to TRBJ2-1, with 12 bases identical to TRBD2. CDR1 and CDR2 from the germline V gene are KGHSH and LQKENI. The CDR3 runs 15 residues. J lost 5 bases, V lost 4 bases, and 3 bases had no gene match. The CDR3 protein is CASSLGLAGHNEQFF. The CDR3 DNA reads as TGTGCCAGCTCACTTGGACTAGCGGGGCACAATGAGCAGTTCTTC.